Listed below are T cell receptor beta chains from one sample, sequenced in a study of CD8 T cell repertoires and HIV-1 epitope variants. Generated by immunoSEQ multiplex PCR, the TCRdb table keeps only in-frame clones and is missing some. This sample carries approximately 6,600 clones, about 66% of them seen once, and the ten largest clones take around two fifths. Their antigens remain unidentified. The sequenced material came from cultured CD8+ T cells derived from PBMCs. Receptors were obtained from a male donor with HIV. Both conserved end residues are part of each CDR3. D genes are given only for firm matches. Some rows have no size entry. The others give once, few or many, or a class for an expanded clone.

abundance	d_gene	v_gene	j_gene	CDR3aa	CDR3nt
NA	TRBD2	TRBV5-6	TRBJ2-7	CASNRGGSTYEQYF	TGTGCCAGCAACCGGGGCGGGAGTACCTACGAGCAGTACTTC
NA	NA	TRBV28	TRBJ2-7	CASSPGPRGTYEQYF	TGTGCCAGCAGCCCCGGGCCTCGAGGAACCTACGAGCAGTACTTC
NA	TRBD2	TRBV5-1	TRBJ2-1	CASSFIAGGPNEQFF	TGCGCCAGCAGCTTTATAGCGGGAGGGCCCAATGAGCAGTTCTTC
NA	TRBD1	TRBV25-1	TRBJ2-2	CASSADVQGARELFF	TGTGCCAGCAGTGCCGATGTACAGGGGGCGAGGGAGCTGTTTTTT
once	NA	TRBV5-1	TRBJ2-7	CASSWDPSEAYEQYF	TGCGCCAGCAGCTGGGATCCTTCCGAAGCCTACGAGCAGTACTTC
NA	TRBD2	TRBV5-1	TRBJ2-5	CASSLFRTSGGEPSETQYF	TGCGCCAGCAGCTTGTTCAGGACTAGCGGGGGGGAGCCGAGTGAGACCCAGTACTTC
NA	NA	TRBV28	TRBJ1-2	CASRPLTGIINYGYTF	TGTGCCAGCAGGCCGCTCACAGGGATTATTAACTATGGCTACACCTTC
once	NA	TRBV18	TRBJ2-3	CASSPTGPSTDTQYF	TGTGCCAGCTCACCCACAGGGCCCAGCACAGATACGCAGTATTTT
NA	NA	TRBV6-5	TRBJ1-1	CASSYSPGEAFF	TGTGCCAGCAGTTACTCCCCGGGAGAAGCTTTCTTT
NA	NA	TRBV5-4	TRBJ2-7	CASSLASYEQYF	TGTGCCAGCAGTCTGGCCTCCTACGAGCAGTACTTC
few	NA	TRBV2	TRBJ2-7	CASEAQGGSYEQYF	TGTGCCAGCGAGGCCCAGGGGGGGTCCTACGAGCAGTACTTC
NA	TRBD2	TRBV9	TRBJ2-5	CASSPPGLAGQETQYF	TGTGCCAGCAGCCCACCCGGACTAGCGGGACAAGAGACCCAGTACTTC
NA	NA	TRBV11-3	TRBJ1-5	CASSTHRDSNQPQHF	TGTGCCAGCAGCACCCACCGGGATAGCAATCAGCCCCAGCATTTT
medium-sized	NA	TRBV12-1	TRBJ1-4	CASSFGGPNPATNEKLFF	TGTGCCAGCAGCTTTGGCGGACCGAACCCAGCAACTAATGAAAAACTGTTTTTT
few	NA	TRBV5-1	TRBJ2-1	CASSSSSYNEQFF	TGCGCCAGCAGCTCCAGCTCCTACAATGAGCAGTTCTTC
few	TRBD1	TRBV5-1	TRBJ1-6	CASSRGQGGSPLHF	TGCGCCAGCAGTCGGGGACAGGGTGGTTCACCCCTCCACTTT
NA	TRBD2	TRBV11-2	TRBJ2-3	CASQDWREAPDTQYF	TGTGCCAGTCAAGACTGGCGGGAGGCCCCAGATACGCAGTATTTT
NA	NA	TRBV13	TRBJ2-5	CASSLGVGGETQYF	TGTGCCAGCAGCCTGGGGGTCGGAGGAGAGACCCAGTACTTC
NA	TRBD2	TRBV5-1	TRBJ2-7	CASSLDGREPNIEQYF	TGCGCCAGCAGCTTGGACGGGAGGGAGCCTAATATCGAGCAGTACTTC
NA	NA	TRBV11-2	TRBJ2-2	CASSLSRRTGELFF	TGTGCCAGCAGCTTAAGCAGGAGGACCGGGGAGCTGTTTTTT
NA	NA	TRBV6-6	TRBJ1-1	CASSYSRQQNTEASF	TGTGCCAGCAGTTACTCGAGACAGCAGAACACTGAAGCTTCCTTT
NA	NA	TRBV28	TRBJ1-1	CASSITPVDTEAFF	TGTGCCAGCAGTATTACCCCAGTAGACACTGAAGCTTTCTTT
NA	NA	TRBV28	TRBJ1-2	CASDSEANYGYTF	TGTGCCAGCGACAGTGAAGCTAACTATGGCTACACCTTC
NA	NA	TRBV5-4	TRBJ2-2	CASSPGGRQGGTGELFF	TGTGCCAGCAGTCCCGGGGGGCGCCAGGGGGGCACCGGGGAGCTGTTTTTT
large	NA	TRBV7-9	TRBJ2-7	CASSLRAGEQYF	TGTGCCAGCAGCTTACGAGCGGGCGAGCAGTACTTC
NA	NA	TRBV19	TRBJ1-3	CASIDPAISGNTIYF	TGTGCCAGCATCGACCCCGCGATCTCTGGAAACACCATATATTTT
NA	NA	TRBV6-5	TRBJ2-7	CASSDQGSSYEQYF	TGTGCCAGCAGTGATCAGGGAAGCTCCTACGAGCAGTACTTC
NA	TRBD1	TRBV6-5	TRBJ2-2	CASRGTERTGELFF	TGTGCCAGCAGGGGGACAGAGCGTACCGGGGAGCTGTTTTTT
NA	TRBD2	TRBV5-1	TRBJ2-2	CASSLASGRSGELFF	TGCGCCAGCAGCTTGGCTAGCGGGAGAAGCGGGGAGCTGTTTTTT
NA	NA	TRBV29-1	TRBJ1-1	CSVDRAGLAFF	TGCAGCGTTGATCGGGCAGGGCTGGCTTTCTTT
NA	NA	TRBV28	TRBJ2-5	CASRRQETQYF	TGTGCCAGCAGACGCCAAGAGACCCAGTACTTC
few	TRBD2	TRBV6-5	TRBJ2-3	CASSYEAGGTDTQYF	TGTGCCAGCAGTTACGAGGCGGGGGGGACAGATACGCAGTATTTT
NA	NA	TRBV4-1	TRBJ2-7	CASSQELVAYEQYF	TGCGCCAGCAGCCAAGAACTAGTGGCCTACGAGCAGTACTTC
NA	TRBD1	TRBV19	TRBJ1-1	CAFSGGAGAFF	TGTGCCTTCTCAGGGGGCGCGGGGGCTTTCTTT
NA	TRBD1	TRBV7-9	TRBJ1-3	CASSNGTVSGNTIYF	TGTGCCAGCAGCAACGGGACAGTCTCTGGAAACACCATATATTTT
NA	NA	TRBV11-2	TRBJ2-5	CASSLVGSPGTQYF	TGTGCCAGCAGCTTAGTTGGCTCCCCGGGGACCCAGTACTTC
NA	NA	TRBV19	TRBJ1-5	CASSIDAGVGNQPQHF	TGTGCCAGTAGTATAGATGCAGGGGTGGGCAATCAGCCCCAGCATTTT
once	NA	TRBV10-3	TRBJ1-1	CAITLDGNTEAFF	TGTGCCATCACTTTGGACGGAAACACTGAAGCTTTCTTT
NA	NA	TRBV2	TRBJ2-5	CASSGLRETQYF	TGTGCCAGCAGCGGACTACGCGAGACCCAGTACTTC
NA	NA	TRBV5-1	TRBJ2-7	CASSFLTGPSYEQYF	TGCGCCAGCAGCTTTCTGACGGGACCCTCCTACGAGCAGTACTTC
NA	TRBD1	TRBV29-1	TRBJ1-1	CSAAGTGNTEAFF	TGCAGCGCTGCCGGGACAGGGAACACTGAAGCTTTCTTT
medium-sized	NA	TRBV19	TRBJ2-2	CASSIRGSTGELFF	TGTGCCAGTAGTATTAGAGGATCCACCGGGGAGCTGTTTTTT
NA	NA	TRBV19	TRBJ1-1	CASSIGLGRNTEAFF	TGTGCCAGTAGTATAGGTCTTGGCAGAAACACTGAAGCTTTCTTT
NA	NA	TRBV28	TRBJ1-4	CASSFHRFNEKLFF	TGTGCCAGCAGTTTCCACAGGTTTAATGAAAAACTGTTTTTT
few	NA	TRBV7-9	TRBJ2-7	CASSLAGGGIGYF	TGTGCCAGCAGCTTAGCAGGAGGGGGCATCGGGTACTTC
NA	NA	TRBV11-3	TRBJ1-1	CASSFAGNTEAFF	TGTGCCAGCAGCTTCGCCGGGAACACTGAAGCTTTCTTT
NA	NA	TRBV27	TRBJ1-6	CASSLSGNTSPLHF	TGTGCCAGCAGTTTGTCAGGGAATACTTCACCCCTCCACTTT
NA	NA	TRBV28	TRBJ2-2	CASKTAAAGDTGELFF	TGTGCCAGCAAAACCGCCGCGGCGGGCGACACCGGGGAGCTGTTTTTT
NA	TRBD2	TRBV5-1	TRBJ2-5	CASGGETSGARETQYF	TGCGCCAGCGGAGGGGAGACTAGCGGGGCGAGAGAGACCCAGTACTTC
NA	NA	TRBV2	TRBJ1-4	CASSEAENEKLFF	TGTGCCAGCAGTGAAGCGGAAAACGAAAAACTGTTTTTT
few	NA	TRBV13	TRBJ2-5	CASSLGGGETQYF	TGTGCCAGCAGCTTAGGGGGGGGTGAGACCCAGTACTTC
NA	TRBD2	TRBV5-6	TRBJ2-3	CASSLVRGGAGYF	TGTGCCAGCAGCTTGGTACGCGGGGGGGCCGGTTATTTT
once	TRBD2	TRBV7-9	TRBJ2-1	CASSPPFGGNVDEQFF	TGTGCCAGCAGCCCGCCTTTCGGGGGGAATGTCGATGAGCAGTTCTTC
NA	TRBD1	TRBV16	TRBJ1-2	CASSLGTASGYTF	TGTGCCAGCAGCCTCGGGACAGCCTCGGGCTACACCTTC
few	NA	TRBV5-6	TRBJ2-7	CASSHTVGQLTYEQYF	TGTGCCAGCAGCCACACAGTGGGGCAGTTAACCTACGAGCAGTACTTC
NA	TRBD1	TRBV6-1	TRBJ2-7	CASSERGQGRDYEQYF	TGTGCCAGCAGTGAACGAGGACAGGGGCGGGACTACGAGCAGTACTTC
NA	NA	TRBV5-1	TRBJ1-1	CASSLSGYTEAFF	TGCGCCAGCAGCTTGTCAGGATACACTGAAGCTTTCTTT
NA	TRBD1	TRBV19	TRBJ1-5	CAGGQGNQPQHF	TGTGCCGGCGGACAGGGGAATCAGCCCCAGCATTTT